This TCR beta chain was captured by sequencing in a study of identical twins. TCRdb recomputed calls from the 5' RACE reads with MiXCR, one row per CDR3 protein. The data hold roughly 280,000 distinct CDR3 sequences, with 8% to 9.5% observed a single time. Trimming removed 3 bases from V and 5 bases from J, with 5 bases in between. This CDR3 has 12 amino acids. CDR1 and CDR2 (germline): SGHVS, FQNEAQ. Broader study findings: Conclusions leaned on cross-sectional statistical analysis and did not track the same donors over time.

Comment on this clonotype: As yet, its antigen is unknown.

The same sample was also used in a study of yellow fever vaccine responses in identical twins.

The rearrangement uses TRBV7-8 and TRBJ2-4; no reliable D call. Sequences were obtained from CD8+ T cells sorted from blood. This TCR derives from a woman aged 18-35 years in good health. The CDR3 sequence: CASSLQENIQYF. CDR3 DNA: TGTGCCAGCAGCTTGCAGGAAAACATTCAGTACTTC.